This T cell receptor (beta chain) was recorded in a study of shared clonotypes between healthy human individuals. There are 13 residues in the CDR3. CDR1 is SGHVS, CDR2 FNYEAQ, per germline. Trimming took 5 bases from V and 8 from J; bases not matched to a gene: 5. Sequenced by immunoSEQ multiplex PCR; TCRdb stores in-frame clones only, minus some. This repertoire shows 2 million to 3 million clones, around 90% found once; its top ten account for around 0.14%. About this clone: Within the sample, other DNA sequences also encode this same CDR3.

This TCR was sampled from a man younger than 35 in good health. The chain couples TRBV7-6 to TRBJ1-4; TRBD1 agrees at 7 bases. The sequenced material came from naive CD4+ T cells sorted from blood. Indicated subset: CD45RA+ positively selected. CDR3 DNA sequence: TGTGCCAGCAGCCCCCTGACAGGGGAAAAACTGTTTTTT. It yields the protein CASSPLTGEKLFF.